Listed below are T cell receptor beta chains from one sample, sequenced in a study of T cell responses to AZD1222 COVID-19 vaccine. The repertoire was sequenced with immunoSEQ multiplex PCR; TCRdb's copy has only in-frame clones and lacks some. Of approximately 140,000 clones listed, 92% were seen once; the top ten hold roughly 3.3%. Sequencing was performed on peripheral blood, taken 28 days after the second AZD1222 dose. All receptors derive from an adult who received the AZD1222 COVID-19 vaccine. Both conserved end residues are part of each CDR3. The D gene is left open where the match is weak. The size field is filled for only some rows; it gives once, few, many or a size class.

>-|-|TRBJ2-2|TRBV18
CASSQGPGDTGELFF
TGTGCCAGCTCACAGGGACCGGGAGACACCGGGGAGCTGTTTTTT
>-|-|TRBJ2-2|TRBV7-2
CASSLYGQTTGELFF
TGTGCCAGCAGCCTATATGGACAAACCACCGGGGAGCTGTTTTTT
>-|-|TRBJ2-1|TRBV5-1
CASSPEVGLDEQFF
TGCGCCAGCAGCCCGGAAGTAGGGCTGGATGAGCAGTTCTTC
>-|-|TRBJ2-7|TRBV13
CASSLGPGGRGEQYF
TGTGCCAGCAGCTTAGGCCCCGGGGGGCGAGGCGAGCAGTACTTC
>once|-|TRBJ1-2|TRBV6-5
CASSSGQGRRSGYTF
TGTGCCAGCAGTTCGGGGCAGGGCAGGAGGTCGGGCTACACCTTC
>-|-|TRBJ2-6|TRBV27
CASSTGTSGANVLTF
TGTGCCAGCAGCACAGGTACCTCTGGGGCCAACGTCCTGACTTTC
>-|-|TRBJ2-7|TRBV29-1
CSVVSGMDEQYF
TGCAGCGTTGTTTCAGGGATGGACGAGCAGTACTTC
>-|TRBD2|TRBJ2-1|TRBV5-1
CASRPSGILYNEQFF
TGCGCCAGCAGGCCTAGCGGGATCCTTTACAATGAGCAGTTCTTC
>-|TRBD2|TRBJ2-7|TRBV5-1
CASSLAQGLAGKEQYF
TGCGCCAGCAGCTTGGCCCAGGGACTAGCGGGAAAAGAGCAGTACTTC
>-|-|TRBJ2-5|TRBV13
CASSAREAETQYF
TGTGCCAGCAGCGCCAGGGAAGCTGAGACCCAGTACTTC
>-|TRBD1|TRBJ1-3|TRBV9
CASSVDQGALGNTIYF
TGTGCCAGCAGCGTAGACCAGGGGGCGCTTGGAAACACCATATATTTT
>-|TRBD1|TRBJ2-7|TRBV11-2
CASSPRTGPSEQYF
TGTGCCAGCAGCCCGCGGACAGGGCCTTCCGAGCAGTACTTC
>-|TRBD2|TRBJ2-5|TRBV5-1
CASSLQAGDVETQYF
TGCGCCAGCAGCTTGCAAGCGGGAGATGTGGAGACCCAGTACTTC
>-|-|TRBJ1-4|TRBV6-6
CASSQSRNEKLFF
TGTGCCAGCAGCCAGTCAAGGAATGAAAAACTGTTTTTT
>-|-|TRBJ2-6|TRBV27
CASSSGANVLTF
TGTGCCAGCAGTTCTGGGGCCAACGTCCTGACTTTC
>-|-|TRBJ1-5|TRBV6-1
CASSDSGSWNQPQHF
TGTGCCAGCAGTGATTCAGGGTCTTGGAATCAGCCCCAGCATTTT
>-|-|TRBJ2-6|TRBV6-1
CASSEQRATGANVLTF
TGTGCCAGCAGTGAACAGCGGGCAACTGGGGCCAACGTCCTGACTTTC
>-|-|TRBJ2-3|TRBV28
CASRATGTDTQYF
TGTGCCAGCAGGGCCACAGGCACAGATACGCAGTATTTT